These T cell receptor beta chains were read from a single sample in a study of molecular identifiers for immune sequencing clone quantification. TCRdb passed the PCR reads through MiXCR, listing each CDR3 protein once. The sample lists 85,000 to 120,000 distinct CDR3 sequences, about 35% occurring once. The sample comprised naive CD8+ T cells from blood, with Jurkat cell RNA spiked in. Source of these receptors: a human donor in good health. Some libraries in this study had Jurkat cell RNA spiked in. Both conserved end residues are part of each CDR3. The D gene is left open where the match is weak. Some rows mark clone size as missing; the rest say once, few, many or name a class of expanded clone.

j_call	d_call	clone_size	v_call	cdr3_aa	cdr3_nt
TRBJ2-7	-	-	TRBV19	CASSIGAGPSYEQYF	TGTGCCAGTAGTATAGGTGCCGGACCATCCTACGAGCAGTACTTC
TRBJ2-1	TRBD1	few	TRBV2	CASSDPTGLENEQFF	TGTGCCAGCAGCGACCCGACAGGGCTGGAAAATGAGCAGTTCTTC
TRBJ2-5	-	-	TRBV5-1	CASSQKTGPLYQETQYF	TGCGCCAGCAGCCAGAAAACCGGGCCTTTGTACCAAGAGACCCAGTACTTC
TRBJ2-1	-	once	TRBV9	CASSNLNNEQFF	TGTGCCAGCAGCAATCTGAACAATGAGCAGTTCTTC
TRBJ2-5	-	-	TRBV28	CASSLVRGETQYF	TGTGCCAGCAGTTTGGTCAGGGGTGAGACCCAGTACTTC
TRBJ2-3	-	-	TRBV4-1	CASSQESPTDTQYF	TGCGCCAGCAGCCAAGAATCTCCCACAGATACGCAGTATTTT
TRBJ2-7	TRBD1	few	TRBV10-3	CAISGPGQKYF	TGTGCCATCAGTGGACCGGGACAGAAGTACTTC
TRBJ1-4	TRBD1	-	TRBV4-2	CASSQEQGAEYEKLFF	TGTGCCAGCAGCCAAGAGCAGGGGGCCGAGTATGAAAAACTGTTTTTT
TRBJ1-2	-	-	TRBV7-2	CASSPFTNPYGYTF	TGTGCCAGCAGTCCATTCACCAACCCCTATGGCTACACCTTC
TRBJ2-7	-	few	TRBV11-2	CASSFGGPSYEQYF	TGTGCCAGCAGCTTTGGTGGTCCGTCCTACGAGCAGTACTTC
TRBJ2-3	-	-	TRBV20-1	CSGIIIAVKSTDTQYF	TGCAGTGGGATAATAATAGCGGTGAAGAGCACAGATACGCAGTATTTT
TRBJ2-7	-	many	TRBV4-3	CASSRTVGNTEQYF	TGCGCCAGCAGCCGCACCGTTGGCAACACGGAGCAGTACTTC
TRBJ2-7	-	few	TRBV5-4	CASSYRGEVREQYF	TGTGCCAGCAGCTACCGTGGAGAGGTCCGGGAGCAGTACTTC
TRBJ2-3	TRBD2	few	TRBV7-6	CASSQIAGEVGDTQYF	TGTGCCAGCAGCCAGATAGCGGGAGAGGTTGGAGATACGCAGTATTTT
TRBJ2-2	-	few	TRBV5-6	CASRPGYGGELFF	TGTGCCAGCAGGCCAGGGTACGGCGGGGAGCTGTTTTTT
TRBJ2-5	-	-	TRBV29-1	CSVLKETQYF	TGCAGCGTCCTAAAAGAGACCCAGTACTTC
TRBJ2-7	-	many	TRBV5-4	CASSLGGSSYEQYF	TGTGCCAGCAGCTTGGGGGGGAGCTCCTACGAGCAGTACTTC
TRBJ2-3	-	few	TRBV15	CATSRRSSSLLNTQYF	TGTGCCACCAGCAGAAGGTCTAGCAGCCTTTTGAATACGCAGTATTTT
TRBJ2-7	-	-	TRBV6-6	CASSYTSSWQGPYEQYF	TGTGCCAGCAGTTACACGTCCTCTTGGCAGGGCCCCTACGAGCAGTACTTC
TRBJ2-7	TRBD2	-	TRBV20-1	CSAEPRLAPYEQYF	TGCAGTGCTGAACCCCGACTAGCTCCCTACGAGCAGTACTTC
TRBJ2-3	-	-	TRBV4-3	CASSRRGGDTQYF	TGCGCCAGCAGCCGCCGAGGGGGAGATACGCAGTATTTT
TRBJ2-3	TRBD2	few	TRBV28	CASGRSIGLASDTQYF	TGTGCCAGCGGCAGGAGTATAGGACTAGCTTCAGATACGCAGTATTTT
TRBJ2-2	TRBD1	-	TRBV29-1	CSVQLGRGRDTGEPFF	TGCAGCGTCCAACTGGGCAGGGGGCGCGACACCGGGGAGCCGTTTTTT
TRBJ2-7	-	many	TRBV7-8	CASSPPGTRYEQYF	TGTGCCAGCAGCCCACCCGGGACACGCTACGAGCAGTACTTC
TRBJ2-7	-	-	TRBV12-3/TRBV12-4	CASSYSDYEQYF	TGTGCCAGCAGTTACTCAGACTACGAGCAGTACTTC
TRBJ1-5	-	many	TRBV6-2/TRBV6-3	CASSYVAQNQPQHF	TGTGCCAGCAGTTATGTGGCGCAAAATCAGCCCCAGCATTTT
TRBJ2-7	-	-	TRBV14	CASIRVSSWYVQYF	TGTGCCAGCATCCGGGTCTCAAGCTGGTACGTGCAGTACTTC
TRBJ2-7	-	-	TRBV7-8	CASSSTGISYEQYF	TGTGCCAGCAGCTCCACAGGGATCTCCTACGAGCAGTACTTC
TRBJ2-3	TRBD2	many	TRBV7-9	CASSSPLAGGPRDTQYF	TGTGCCAGCAGCTCCCCACTAGCGGGAGGGCCTCGGGATACGCAGTATTTT
TRBJ2-2	TRBD2	-	TRBV15	CATSRPSGPNTGELFF	TGTGCCACCAGCAGGCCTAGCGGACCGAACACCGGGGAGCTGTTTTTT
TRBJ2-3	TRBD2	few	TRBV7-9	CASSQTSATDTQYF	TGTGCCAGCAGCCAGACTAGCGCGACAGATACGCAGTATTTT
TRBJ1-5	-	many	TRBV7-2	CASSPSGPNQPQHF	TGTGCCAGCAGCCCTAGTGGCCCCAATCAGCCCCAGCATTTT
TRBJ1-1	TRBD1	-	TRBV6-5	CASSYSIGATGGITEAFF	TGTGCCAGCAGTTACTCGATCGGGGCGACAGGGGGTATCACTGAAGCTTTCTTT
TRBJ2-3	-	-	TRBV28	CASSLLGHVTQYF	TGTGCCAGCAGTTTACTGGGCCATGTTACGCAGTATTTT
TRBJ2-6	-	few	TRBV27	CASSSPWSGANVLTF	TGTGCCAGCAGTTCTCCCTGGTCCGGGGCCAACGTCCTGACTTTC
TRBJ1-5	TRBD1	-	TRBV7-8	CTSSIGQGSNQPQHF	TGTACCAGCAGCATAGGACAGGGTTCAAATCAGCCCCAGCATTTT
TRBJ2-1	TRBD2	-	TRBV19	CASSRGGGPYNEQFF	TGTGCCAGTAGCCGCGGGGGGGGCCCCTACAATGAGCAGTTCTTC
TRBJ1-4	-	few	TRBV6-6	CASGDSFNEKLFF	TGTGCCAGCGGCGACAGCTTTAATGAAAAACTGTTTTTT
TRBJ2-7	-	many	TRBV5-6	CASSLVVPRGQGWYEQYF	TGTGCCAGCAGCTTGGTCGTCCCCCGGGGGCAGGGTTGGTACGAGCAGTACTTC
TRBJ1-1	TRBD1	few	TRBV6-1	CASSPGTGVRNTEAFF	TGTGCCAGCAGCCCCGGGACAGGGGTTAGAAACACTGAAGCTTTCTTT
TRBJ2-5	-	many	TRBV13	CASSLIAGETQYF	TGTGCCAGCAGCTTGATAGCCGGAGAGACCCAGTACTTC
TRBJ2-6	-	-	TRBV4-1	CASSQVYGANVLTF	TGCGCCAGCAGCCAAGTGTATGGGGCCAACGTCCTGACTTTC
TRBJ2-7	-	-	TRBV7-8	CACSLAPPAREFYEQCF	TGTGCCTGCAGCTTAGCCCCCCCGGCTCGGGAATTTTACGAGCAGTGCTTC
TRBJ1-4	-	-	TRBV18	CASSPDTDEKLIF	TGTGCCAGCTCACCCGATACGGATGAAAAACTGATTTTT
TRBJ2-7	TRBD2	once	TRBV5-3	CASSFLAGGPYELYF	TGTGCCAGCAGCTTCTTAGCGGGAGGGCCCTACGAGCTGTACTTC
TRBJ2-7	TRBD1	few	TRBV5-5	CASSLGFGTGFYEQYF	TGTGCCAGCAGCTTAGGTTTCGGGACAGGTTTTTACGAGCAGTACTTC
TRBJ1-1	-	-	TRBV11-2	CASSSRAGMNTEAFF	TGTGCCAGCAGCTCGAGGGCAGGGATGAACACTGAAGCTTTCTTT